This TCR beta chain was sequenced for a study of radiotherapy plus CTLA-4 blockade in lung cancer. Study at large: Across the patients, objective responses occurred in more than 15%, and disease control in about 29%.

The CDR3 totals 14 residues. V shed 11 bases and J shed 0 bases, with 16 bases lying between them. Germline CDR1 and CDR2: MNHNS and SASEGT. The assay was immunoSEQ multiplex PCR, and TCRdb's table has in-frame clones only and misses some. The sample holds about 120,000 clones, 70% to 90% seen once. The study gave focal radiation plus ipilimumab CTLA-4 blockade to patients with chemo-refractory metastatic non-small-cell lung cancer. Broader study findings: An expansion of tumor-derived TCR clones occurred in blood after radiotherapy plus ipilimumab.

Details on this clone: Antigen specificity is unknown.

This specimen consisted of peripheral blood, obtained from a patient treated with radiotherapy plus ipilimumab. The TCR was taken from a human donor with non-small cell lung cancer that progressed on radiotherapy plus ipilimumab. J is TRBJ2-5 and V is TRBV6-1, with D tentatively TRBD1 (6 bases). The CDR3 loop reads CAHGDTLYQETQYF. The CDR3 DNA reads TGTGCCCACGGGGACACTTTGTACCAAGAGACCCAGTACTTC.